These 5 T cell receptor beta chains originate from one sample sequenced in a study of blood T cell repertoires in COVID-19. Measured with immunoSEQ multiplex PCR; TCRdb has only the in-frame clones, and not every one. The sample yields a few hundred thousand clones, around 78% seen once. The sample comprised peripheral blood. The receptors were gathered from a man aged 55-75 years who had recovered from COVID-19.

J is TRBJ2-2 and V is TRBV18; 9 bases fit TRBD2. The junction had 4 bases not matched to a gene; V was cut back by 1 base and J by 7 bases. CDR1 is KGHSH and CDR2 is LQKENI in the germline V gene. There are 15 residues in the CDR3. DNA of the CDR3: TGTGCCAGCTCACCACGGACTAGCGAGAGCGGGGAGCTGTTTTTT. This sequence encodes CASSPRTSESGELFF.

This CDR3 reads CASSTPGQTSSYEQYF. CDR3 nucleotides: TGTGCCAGTAGTACTCCGGGACAAACGAGCTCCTACGAGCAGTACTTC. The genes are TRBV19 and TRBJ2-7; the D gene is possibly TRBD1 (6 bases). From germline, CDR1 is LNHDA and CDR2 SQIVND (reference sequence). This CDR3 spans 16 amino acids. The V end lost 4 bases, the J end lost 0 bases, and 16 bases lay between the germline ends.

J is TRBJ1-5 and V is TRBV10-1; D unresolved. Trimming took 2 bases from V and 6 from J, leaving 8 bases between them. CDR1 and CDR2 (germline): WNHNN, SYGVQD (reference sequence). CDR3 length equals 13 residues. CDR3 region: CASSEDKGQPQHF. Written as DNA, the CDR3 is TGCGCCAGCAGTGAGGACAAAGGTCAGCCCCAGCATTTT.

This rearrangement joins TRBV2 to TRBJ2-1; 11 bases map to TRBD2. CDR1 and CDR2 from the germline V gene are SNHLY and FYNNEI. Trimming cost V 4 bases and J 5 bases; bases outside gene matches: 7. The CDR3 totals 16 residues. The CDR3 loop is CASSVLTSGANNEQFF. CDR3 coding DNA: TGTGCCAGCAGTGTTCTGACTAGCGGGGCGAACAATGAGCAGTTCTTC. The full variable domain, with the rest looked up from reference TRBV2 and TRBJ2-1, is EPEVTQTPSHQVTQMGQEVILRCVPISNHLYFYWYRQILGQKVEFLVSFYNNEISEKSEIFDDQFSVERPDGSNFTLKIRSTKLEDSAMYFCASSVLTSGANNEQFFGPGTRLTVL.

This clone was seen a single time. This chain links TRBV2 with TRBJ2-5; no firm D call. The CDR3 is 11 amino acids. CDR1 and CDR2 from the germline V gene are SNHLY and FYNNEI. V was shortened by 6 bases and J by 2 bases, with 4 bases between the two germline ends. The CDR3 DNA sequence: TGTGCCAGCAGGGCACAAGAGACCCAGTACTTC. This gives the protein CASRAQETQYF.